Listed below are T cell receptor beta chains from one sample, sequenced in a study of identical twins. MiXCR, run by TCRdb on the 5' RACE reads, gives a single entry per CDR3 protein. The sample has 1,800,000 or so distinct CDR3 sequences, roughly 35% seen once. Sequenced: cord blood. Every receptor here comes from a newborn girl in good health. Both conserved end residues are part of each CDR3. The D gene is left open where the match is weak. Clone size is shown for a subset of rows, as once, few, many or a class of expanded clone.

clone_size d_call j_call v_call cdr3_aa cdr3_nt
few - TRBJ2-2 TRBV20-1 CSARDDLGTGELFF TGCAGTGCTAGAGATGACCTAGGGACCGGGGAGCTGTTTTTT
few - TRBJ2-7 TRBV19 CASSPRPYYEQYF TGTGCCAGTAGTCCTAGACCCTACTACGAGCAGTACTTC
- - TRBJ1-1 TRBV7-9 CASSPSEAFF TGTGCCAGCAGCCCATCCGAAGCTTTCTTT
few - TRBJ2-3 TRBV24-1 CATSDNSRTDTQYF TGTGCCACCAGTGATAACAGCCGCACAGATACGCAGTATTTT
- - TRBJ1-2 TRBV3-1 CASSPFGTTIYGYTF TGTGCCAGCAGCCCCTTTGGGACGACGATTTATGGCTACACCTTC
few - TRBJ2-7 TRBV25-1 CASSGTFTYEQYF TGTGCCAGCTCCGGGACTTTTACCTACGAGCAGTACTTC
few - TRBJ2-4 TRBV6-5 CASKPRNGANIQYF TGTGCCAGCAAACCTCGGAACGGAGCGAACATTCAGTACTTC
- TRBD1 TRBJ1-1 TRBV20-1 CSASRQGGPNTEAFF TGCAGTGCTAGCAGACAGGGGGGTCCGAACACTGAAGCTTTCTTT
few - TRBJ2-3 TRBV24-1 CATSDLGPTDTQYF TGTGCCACCAGTGATTTGGGTCCCACAGATACGCAGTATTTT
- - TRBJ2-1 TRBV12-3/TRBV12-4 CASSPLGGALFF TGTGCCAGCAGTCCCTTGGGGGGGGCCCTGTTCTTC
- - TRBJ2-4 TRBV20-1 CSASKGGKNIQYF TGCAGTGCTAGTAAGGGGGGAAAGAACATTCAGTACTTC
- - TRBJ1-5 TRBV4-1 CASSLLDVGGQPQHF TGCGCCAGCAGCCTTTTGGACGTTGGAGGTCAGCCCCAGCATTTT
few - TRBJ1-5 TRBV7-2 CASSLGGEWRAGRQPQHF TGTGCCAGCAGCTTGGGGGGTGAATGGAGGGCGGGAAGACAGCCCCAGCATTTT
- TRBD2 TRBJ2-1 TRBV20-1 CSATEGRGYNEQFF TGCAGTGCTACGGAGGGGAGGGGCTACAATGAGCAGTTCTTC
few - TRBJ1-6 TRBV25-1 CASRRQTLLGADSPLHF TGTGCCAGCAGACGACAGACCCTCTTGGGGGCGGATTCACCCCTCCACTTT
- - TRBJ2-3 TRBV19 CANRQQFLTDTQYF TGTGCCAATAGGCAACAGTTTCTGACAGATACGCAGTATTTT
- TRBD1 TRBJ1-1 TRBV7-8 CASSRGQARDAFF TGTGCCAGCAGTCGGGGACAGGCTCGGGACGCTTTCTTT
- TRBD2 TRBJ2-7 TRBV10-3 CAIRASGTYEQYF TGTGCCATCAGGGCTAGCGGGACCTACGAGCAGTACTTC
few - TRBJ2-1 TRBV11-3 CASSFLGVGEQFF TGTGCCAGCAGCTTTTTGGGCGTGGGTGAGCAGTTCTTC
few - TRBJ2-1 TRBV20-1 CSAREHAVLGGNEQFF TGCAGTGCTAGAGAACACGCCGTGCTAGGGGGCAATGAGCAGTTCTTC
few - TRBJ1-4 TRBV28 CASSSRVDEGRDNEKLFF TGTGCCAGCAGTTCCCGGGTAGACGAGGGGCGAGATAATGAAAAACTGTTTTTT
- TRBD1 TRBJ2-7 TRBV20-1 CSARDPWGQGLYEQYF TGCAGTGCTAGAGATCCGTGGGGACAGGGGCTCTACGAGCAGTACTTC
- TRBD1 TRBJ1-2 TRBV2 CASSLRGLGGYTF TGTGCCAGCAGCCTTAGGGGGCTGGGTGGCTACACCTTC
few - TRBJ2-7 TRBV5-1 CASSLDGGGRYEQYF TGCGCCAGCAGTTTGGATGGAGGGGGTCGCTACGAGCAGTACTTC
many - TRBJ2-3 TRBV7-2 CASSLMGSTDTQYF TGTGCCAGCAGCTTAATGGGCAGCACAGATACGCAGTATTTT
few - TRBJ1-2 TRBV6-1 CASSALPFGGDGYTF TGTGCCAGCAGTGCCCTGCCCTTTGGGGGGGATGGCTACACCTTC
few TRBD1 TRBJ2-5 TRBV25-1 CASSPLRDREQETQYF TGTGCCAGCAGTCCACTCAGGGACAGGGAACAAGAGACCCAGTACTTC
- TRBD2 TRBJ2-4 TRBV30 CAWSALMGGDVQYF TGTGCCTGGAGCGCACTTATGGGGGGGGACGTTCAGTACTTC
few - TRBJ1-6 TRBV12-3/TRBV12-4 CASSDDPNSPLHF TGTGCCAGCAGTGACGACCCCAATTCACCCCTCCACTTT
- - TRBJ1-5 TRBV20-1 CSARVPLSNQPQHF TGCAGTGCTAGAGTACCGCTTAGCAATCAGCCCCAGCATTTT
- - TRBJ2-1 TRBV13 CASSFGGQAVNEQFF TGTGCCAGCAGCTTCGGTGGCCAAGCGGTCAATGAGCAGTTCTTC
- - TRBJ1-1 TRBV27 CASSFRNANTEAFF TGTGCCAGCAGTTTTAGAAACGCGAACACTGAAGCTTTCTTT
few - TRBJ2-7 TRBV5-1 CASTGGASGASYEQYF TGCGCCAGCACAGGGGGAGCTAGCGGAGCGTCCTACGAGCAGTACTTC
few - TRBJ2-1 TRBV10-3 CAISENGLNEQFF TGTGCCATCAGTGAGAATGGCCTCAATGAGCAGTTCTTC
- TRBD1 TRBJ1-2 TRBV4-1 CASSQDDRANYGYTF TGCGCCAGCAGCCAAGACGACAGGGCGAACTATGGCTACACCTTC
- - TRBJ2-7 TRBV5-1 CASSLGWANEQYF TGCGCCAGCAGCTTGGGGTGGGCAAACGAGCAGTACTTC
many - TRBJ1-2 TRBV12-3/TRBV12-4 CASSFPQLYGYTF TGTGCCAGCAGTTTTCCACAGCTCTATGGCTACACCTTC
- TRBD2 TRBJ2-1 TRBV20-1 CSAPGLAGPDTYNEQFF TGCAGTGCCCCGGGACTAGCGGGACCCGATACCTACAATGAGCAGTTCTTC
once TRBD1 TRBJ1-2 TRBV5-1 CASSLTGGQGALDGYTF TGCGCCAGCAGCTTGACGGGGGGACAGGGGGCGTTGGATGGCTACACCTTC
- - TRBJ1-1 TRBV13 CASSFTHREMSTEAFF TGTGCCAGCAGCTTTACCCACAGGGAAATGAGCACTGAAGCTTTCTTT
few TRBD2 TRBJ2-1 TRBV5-1 CAISSGGANEQFF TGCGCCATCAGCTCCGGGGGGGCCAATGAGCAGTTCTTC
- - TRBJ1-3 TRBV20-1 CSARQNSGNTIYF TGCAGTGCTAGACAAAACTCTGGAAACACCATATATTTT
- - TRBJ1-4 TRBV18 CASSPDPRQYEKLFF TGTGCCAGCTCACCGGATCCGAGGCAGTATGAAAAACTGTTTTTT